Presented here are 9 T cell receptor beta chains from one specimen sequenced in a study of early T cells in non-severe SARS-CoV-2 infection. Each CDR3 protein gets one entry after TCRdb re-called the 5' RACE reads with MiXCR. This table has roughly 120,000 distinct CDR3 sequences, under 15% appearing once. The sequenced material came from whole blood. These receptors originate from an adult who was a healthcare worker with PCR-confirmed SARS-CoV-2 infection or an uninfected control (not recorded which).

The J gene is TRBJ2-7, the V gene TRBV2; D gene unclear. Germline values: CDR1 SNHLY, CDR2 FYNNEI. V was clipped by 6 bases and J by 7 bases, with 13 bases between them. The CDR3 length is 12 residues. The CDR3 coding sequence is TGTGCCAGCAGCTTCCCCCTAAGGGAGCAGTACTTC. Translating it yields CASSFPLREQYF.

This chain joins TRBV12-3 or TRBV12-4 and TRBJ1-3, with unresolved D. V was shortened by 5 bases and J by 4 bases, with 9 bases between the two germline ends. This CDR3 contains 13 residues. The CDR3 nucleotides read TGTGCCAGCAGTACCAGAGCCGGAAACACCATATATTTT. This codes for CASSTRAGNTIYF.

This clonotype was seen a handful of times. V gene TRBV12-3 or TRBV12-4 combines with J gene TRBJ1-3, with a possible D match to TRBD1 (5 bases). This CDR3 is 14 amino acids long. Trimming stripped 7 bases from V and 8 bases from J, with 18 bases between. Here the CDR3 DNA reads TGTGCCAGCACCCTGGGGCTCATGGGCGACACCATATATTTT. Amino acids: CASTLGLMGDTIYF.

The chain recombines TRBV5-5 with TRBJ2-7; the D gene is possibly TRBD2 (6 bases). V dropped 1 base and J dropped 7 bases, with 15 bases sitting between them. Per the germline V gene, CDR1 is SGHKS and CDR2 is YYEKEE (reference sequence). This CDR3 has 14 residues. The CDR3 DNA reads TGTGCCAGCAGCTTGTATCTCGACAGCGGGGAGCAGTACTTC. Amino acids: CASSLYLDSGEQYF.

This clonotype was seen a few times. The chain carries TRBV29-1 and TRBJ1-1, with no clear D. This CDR3 is built from 11 residues. Per germline, CDR1 SQVTM and CDR2 ANQGSEA. This CDR3 is CGGRADTEAFF. For the CDR3, the DNA is TGCGGCGGCAGAGCGGACACTGAAGCTTTCTTT. Using reference TRBV29-1 and TRBJ1-1 for the parts outside the CDR3, the full variable domain is SAVISQKPSRDICQRGTSLTIQCQVDSQVTMMFWYRQQPGQSLTLIATANQGSEATYESGFVIDKFPISRPNLTFSTLTVSNMSPEDSSIYLCGGRADTEAFFGQGTRLTVV.

This clonotype has more than one count but fewer than ten. The rearrangement links TRBV29-1 to TRBJ2-1, with 8 bases fitting TRBD2. Trimming at V came to 4 bases and at J to 10 bases, leaving 12 bases not matched to a gene. Germline assignment: CDR1 SQVTM and CDR2 ANQGSEA. This CDR3 contains 14 residues. For the CDR3, the DNA is TGCAGCGTTGCCGCTCGGGAGGGGAAGGACGAGCAGTTCTTC. Its protein is CSVAAREGKDEQFF.

This clonotype came up once. This chain links TRBV5-1 with TRBJ1-1; TRBD1 matches 8 bases. This CDR3 spans 14 amino acids. The J segment lost 12 bases and the V segment lost 0 bases, leaving 10 bases of the junction unmatched. The germline V gene encodes CDR1 SGHRS and CDR2 YFSETQ. CDR3: CASSLAGTGRRPFF. The CDR3 DNA sequence: TGCGCCAGCAGCTTGGCCGGGACAGGCCGGAGACCTTTCTTT.

This rearrangement joins TRBV7-9 to TRBJ2-2; a weak D match, TRBD1 (5 bases). Germline loops: CDR1 SEHNR, CDR2 FQNEAQ (reference sequence). There are 15 residues in the CDR3. Trimming took 2 bases from V and 5 from J, leaving 12 bases between them. CDR3 sequence: CASSLSRTPTGELFF. The CDR3 nucleotides are TGTGCCAGCAGCTTATCTAGGACACCGACCGGGGAGCTGTTTTTT.

The chain combines TRBV20-1 with TRBJ2-1; D remains ambiguous. The CDR3 runs 15 residues. Trimming cost V 0 bases and J 6 bases, with 15 bases left between them. CDR1 is DFQATT and CDR2 is SNEGSKA in the germline V gene (reference sequence). The CDR3 loop is CSARDHVGLSNEQFF. CDR3 in DNA: TGCAGTGCTAGAGATCATGTGGGTCTGTCCAATGAGCAGTTCTTC.